What follows describes a single T cell receptor (beta chain). Its antigen is unidentified. The J segment lost 6 bases and the V segment lost 10 bases, leaving 15 bases of the junction unmatched. CDR3 length equals 14 residues. Germline CDR1 is ENHRY and CDR2 is SYGVKD. The data are from a study of monozygotic twins with cystic fibrosis. Here immunoSEQ multiplex PCR was the method, and the copy in TCRdb shows in-frame clones only, minus some. The table lists around 26,000 clones, approximately 96% of them singletons. Study-wide findings and caveats: Shared CDR3 numbers were not associated with age, concordance or severity. V usage most resembled the co-twin in 13 of 16 pairs. The repertoire was suggested to be naive-dominated, clonality median about 0.009.

The material sequenced was blood. V is TRBV10-3 and J is TRBJ2-7; 7 bases map to TRBD2. This clonotype was sampled from a girl aged 2 to 9 with cystic fibrosis. The CDR3 spells CATGKLAGEVEQYF. The CDR3 DNA reads TGTGCCACCGGGAAGTTGGCGGGAGAGGTCGAGCAGTACTTC.